This T cell receptor (beta chain) came from a study of post-analysis software for immune sequencing data (dated by TCRdb to 2015 to 2017). For context, the study as a whole: Relapsing-remitting, secondary progressive and progressive-relapsing multiple sclerosis were recorded as disease courses, and subtype annotation was lacking for some patients. Patient repertoires were compared against roughly 10 previously published healthy control repertoires from donors aged about 6 to 26 years. A subset of samples was prepared in parallel using single-end sample barcoding, then pooled and co-amplified after Illumina adapter ligation. General study outcomes and caveats: Strong co-clustering of samples prepared in the same batch was shown by direct clustering with F measure, prompting a batch-effect correction. Normalized Chao1 diversity was significantly lower in multiple sclerosis patients than controls, suggesting substantial peripheral T-cell clonal expansion. The control group was slightly older than the multiple sclerosis patient group. Patients showed significantly higher frequencies than controls for a handful of TRBV segments, among them TRBV5-6, TRBV5-1 and TRBV20-1.

TCR beta repertoires were profiled from peripheral blood of under 15 young patients with multiple sclerosis to demonstrate the VDJtools post-analysis software. The multiple sclerosis patients were children and adolescents between about 6 and 15 years of age. The CDR3 measures 16 amino acids from cysteine to phenylalanine. Only the CDR3 region is kept as DNA, spanning 48 bases read in frame from base 1. CDR1 and CDR2 are drawn from the germline V gene (reference sequence): MNHEY, SMNVEV. Relative to germline, V is missing 6 bases and J is missing 7 bases, with 14 bases of the junction outside any gene match. Worth noting for this clonotype: Its binding antigen is unknown. The record has no base qualities; no much larger clone is one base away.

Libraries came from PCR. For sequencing, an Illumina HiSeq 2500 was employed. Unique molecular identifiers were incorporated into TCR beta cDNA libraries to reduce PCR and sequencing biases. Some 500,000 cDNA molecules were obtained for every 1 to 10 million input T cells, so each molecule roughly corresponded to one T cell. The patient libraries were prepared and sequenced with the same protocol used for the earlier healthy control dataset. Samples belonging to the same batch were prepared together, multiplexed and sequenced on a shared HiSeq lane. The paper's processing steps were these. MIGEC was used to process the raw barcoded reads, and molecular identifier groups with only a single read were discarded before consensus assembly and CDR3 extraction. Clonotype tables were post-analysed with VDJtools, and diversity was normalized by down-sampling all datasets to the smallest sample size. To correct batch-related cross-sample contamination, repertoire overlap clustering matched CDR3 amino acid sequences but not nucleotide sequences. The raw public data were reprocessed by TCRdb itself: fastp quality trimming at Q25, MiXCR clonotype calling, in-frame beta chains only. One record per CDR3 amino acid sequence lists the most common genes and DNA. The V and J calls follow TCRdb's processing rather than the paper's. Across this sample there are hundreds of thousands of distinct CDR3 sequences, with 30% seen only once. The ten largest clones add up to approximately 0.55% of the sample.

The sample comprised blood. Recombination linked TRBV27 to TRBJ2-1; the junction holds 8 bases that match TRBD2. The clonotype originates from a girl between 10 and 17 years old with multiple sclerosis. This receptor has the CDR3 CASRSLRGGPGNEQFF. DNA sequence: TGTGCCAGCAGATCATTGCGCGGGGGGCCGGGGAATGAGCAGTTCTTC.